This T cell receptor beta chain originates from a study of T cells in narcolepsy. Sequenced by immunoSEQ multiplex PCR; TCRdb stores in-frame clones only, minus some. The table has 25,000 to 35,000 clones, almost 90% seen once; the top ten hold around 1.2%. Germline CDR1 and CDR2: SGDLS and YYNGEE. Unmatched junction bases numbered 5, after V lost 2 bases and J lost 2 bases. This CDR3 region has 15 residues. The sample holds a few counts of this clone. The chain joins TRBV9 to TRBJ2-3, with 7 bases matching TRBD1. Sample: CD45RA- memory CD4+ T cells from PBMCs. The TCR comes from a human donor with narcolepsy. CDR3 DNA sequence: TGTGCCAGCAGCGTCACCGGGACAGACACAGATACGCAGTATTTT. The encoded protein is CASSVTGTDTDTQYF.